Each of the 14 T cell receptor beta chains below was sequenced from the same sample in a study of cytomegalovirus exposure and HLA in healthy donors. PCR amplification relied on 60 Vbeta primers (plus 13 Jbeta primers). Assay: immunoSEQ multiplex PCR; the TCRdb copy retains only in-frame clones and omits some. The table shows 90,000 to 150,000 clones, with 8.5% to 9% occurring only once. The specimen sequenced was PBMCs. Every receptor here comes from a woman in her forties in good health and CMV-seropositive.

This chain connects TRBV11-2 to TRBJ1-2, with a weak D call TRBD1 (6 bases). The CDR3 consists of 14 residues. Germline CDR1 SGHAT, CDR2 FQNNGV. V was clipped by 2 bases and J by 7 bases, with 14 bases between them. The CDR3, as DNA: TGTGCCAGCAGCTTATTCTACAGGGAGGGTGGCTACACCTTC. Translation: CASSLFYREGGYTF.

This clone was seen a handful of times. V is TRBV18 and J is TRBJ2-7; TRBD1 matches 8 bases. From germline, CDR1 is KGHSH and CDR2 LQKENI. The V gene end was trimmed by 6 bases and the J gene end by 3 bases; junction bases not matched to a gene: 4. The CDR3 has 13 residues. CDR3 coding DNA: TGTGCCAGCTCTACGGGACAGGTCTACGAGCAGTACTTC. Translation: CASSTGQVYEQYF.

This clone was picked up a small number of times. The V call is TRBV6-5, the J call TRBJ2-7; TRBD2 aligns across 8 bases. Losses at the gene ends were 7 bases for V and 2 bases for J; bases not matched to a gene: 7. The CDR3 has 14 residues. CDR1 and CDR2 from the germline V gene are MNHEY and SVGAGI. CDR3 amino acids: CASNPGGGTYEQYF. CDR3 in DNA: TGTGCCAGCAACCCGGGAGGGGGTACCTACGAGCAGTACTTC.

The rearrangement joins TRBV5-1 to TRBJ2-3, with 8 bases aligning to TRBD2. The CDR3 consists of 15 residues. J lost 6 bases, V lost 2 bases, and 8 bases had no gene match. CDR1 is SGHRS, CDR2 YFSETQ, per germline. The CDR3 here is CASSLGLAEGDTQYF. The DNA of the CDR3 is TGCGCCAGCAGCTTAGGACTAGCAGAGGGGGATACGCAGTATTTT.

This clone was counted ten times or more. Other DNA sequences within the sample encode an identical CDR3. The chain has TRBV6-1 and TRBJ1-2, with D possibly TRBD1 on 5 matching bases. The CDR3 covers 13 residues. The V end was cut by 1 base, the J end by 4 bases, with 7 bases between. Germline values: CDR1 MNHNS, CDR2 SASEGT. This CDR3 is CASSEGGGYGYTF. In nucleotides, the CDR3 is TGTGCCAGCAGTGAAGGGGGGGGCTATGGCTACACCTTC.

The chain employs TRBV7-9 and TRBJ2-7; 8 bases align to TRBD1. CDR3 length: 14 amino acids. CDR1 SEHNR and CDR2 FQNEAQ come from the germline V gene (reference sequence). With V trimmed by 8 bases and J by 3 bases, 9 bases remained unmatched. CDR3 DNA sequence: TGTGCCAGCGGTCGTGGAGGACAGGGCTACGAGCAGTACTTC. This gives the protein CASGRGGQGYEQYF.

This clone was counted only a few times. The chain recombines TRBV7-3 with TRBJ1-1, with D unclear. In germline, CDR1 is SGHTA, CDR2 FQGTGA. The V end lost 5 bases, the J end lost 1 base, and 8 bases lay between the germline ends. This CDR3 contains 13 residues. The CDR3 sequence: CASSRHQNTEAFF. DNA for the CDR3: TGTGCCAGCAGCAGACACCAGAACACTGAAGCTTTCTTT.

V is TRBV18 and J is TRBJ2-4; TRBD2 matches 7 bases. V lost 3 bases and J lost 1; bases outside the gene matches: 6. This CDR3 is built from 16 residues. Germline V gene sequence: CDR1 KGHSH, CDR2 LQKENI. The CDR3 spells CASSPTSGGAKNIQYF. The CDR3, as DNA: TGTGCCAGCTCACCTACCTCCGGGGGGGCCAAAAACATTCAGTACTTC.

Only a few counts were recorded for this clone. The rearrangement links TRBV19 to TRBJ2-3; tentative D call: TRBD2 (6 bases). The CDR3 contains 14 residues. The ends were cut back, 6 bases at V and 0 bases at J, with 10 bases in the middle. The germline V gene has CDR1 LNHDA and CDR2 SQIVND (reference sequence). The CDR3 nucleotides read TGTGCCAGTAGGGAGACTAGGAGCACAGATACGCAGTATTTT. It encodes CASRETRSTDTQYF.

This clone was observed a few times. The V gene is TRBV27, the J gene TRBJ2-5; 12 positions agree with TRBD1. CDR1 and CDR2 from the germline V gene are MNHEY and SMNVEV (reference sequence). This CDR3 is 17 amino acids long. With 3 bases clipped from V and 5 bases from J, the junction kept 10 bases outside the gene matches. The CDR3 DNA reads as TGTGCCAGCAGTTTGTCCGGGACAGGGGGCAGGAGGGAGACCCAGTACTTC. Amino acids: CASSLSGTGGRRETQYF.

The chain carries TRBV5-1 and TRBJ1-1, with D hard to call. Trimming removed 1 base from V and 2 bases from J, with 9 bases in between. This CDR3 contains 14 residues. CDR1 is SGHRS, CDR2 YFSETQ, per germline. The CDR3 DNA follows: TGCGCCAGCAGCTTGCTTCAGGTTAACACTGAAGCTTTCTTT. This encodes CASSLLQVNTEAFF.

The V gene is TRBV5-6, the J gene TRBJ1-6; D is possibly TRBD1 (6 bases). CDR3 length: 13 residues. Germline CDR1 and CDR2: SGHDT and YYEEEE. V shed 4 bases and J shed 9 bases, with 11 bases lying between them. The CDR3 protein is CASSTGQFSPLHF. The DNA for the CDR3 is TGTGCCAGCAGCACCGGACAGTTTTCACCCCTCCACTTT.

The chain uses TRBV28 and TRBJ1-4, with TRBD1 matching 8 bases. The CDR3 covers 15 residues. From germline, CDR1 is MDHEN and CDR2 SYDVKM. V was clipped by 5 bases and J by 6 bases; unmatched bases: 8. CDR3 loop: CASSPQGAGDEKLFF. CDR3 in DNA: TGTGCCAGCAGTCCTCAGGGGGCAGGGGATGAAAAACTGTTTTTT. Looking up the rest from reference TRBV28 and TRBJ1-4 gives the full variable domain: DVKVTQSSRYLVKRTGEKVFLECVQDMDHENMFWYRQDPGLGLRLIYFSYDVKMKEKGDIPEGYSVSREKKERFSLILESASTNQTSMYLCASSPQGAGDEKLFFGSGTQLSVL.

This clone occurred a few times. V and J are TRBV6-5 and TRBJ1-6; no definite D call. The CDR3 spans 15 residues. V was cut by 7 bases and J by 5 bases, with 15 bases left in between. Germline CDR1 MNHEY, CDR2 SVGAGI. CDR3 residues: CASTRSGVDNSPLHF. Written as DNA, the CDR3 is TGTGCCAGCACGCGCAGTGGAGTAGATAATTCACCCCTCCACTTT.